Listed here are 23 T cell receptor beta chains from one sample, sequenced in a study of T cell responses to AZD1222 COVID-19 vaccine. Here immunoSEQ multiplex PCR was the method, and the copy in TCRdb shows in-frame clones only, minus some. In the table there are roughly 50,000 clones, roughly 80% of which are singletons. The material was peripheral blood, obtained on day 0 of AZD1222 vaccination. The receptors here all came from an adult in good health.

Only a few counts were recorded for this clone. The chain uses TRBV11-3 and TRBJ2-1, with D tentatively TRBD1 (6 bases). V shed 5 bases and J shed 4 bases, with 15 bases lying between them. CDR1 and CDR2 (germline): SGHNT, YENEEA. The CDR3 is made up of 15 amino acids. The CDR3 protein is CASSPRPGAYNEQFF. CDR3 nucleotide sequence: TGTGCCAGCAGCCCAAGGCCAGGGGCTTACAATGAGCAGTTCTTC.

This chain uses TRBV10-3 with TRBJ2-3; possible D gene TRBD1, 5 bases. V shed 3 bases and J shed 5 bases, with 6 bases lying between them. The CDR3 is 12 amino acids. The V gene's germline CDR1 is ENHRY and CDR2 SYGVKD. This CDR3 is CAISDREDTQYF. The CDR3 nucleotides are TGTGCCATCAGTGACAGGGAAGATACGCAGTATTTT.

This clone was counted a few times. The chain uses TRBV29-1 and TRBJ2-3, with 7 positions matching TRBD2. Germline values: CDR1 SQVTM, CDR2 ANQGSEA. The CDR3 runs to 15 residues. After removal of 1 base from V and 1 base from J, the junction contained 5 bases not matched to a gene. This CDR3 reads CSVEGLAEGTDTQYF. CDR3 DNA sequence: TGCAGCGTTGAAGGGCTAGCGGAAGGCACAGATACGCAGTATTTT.

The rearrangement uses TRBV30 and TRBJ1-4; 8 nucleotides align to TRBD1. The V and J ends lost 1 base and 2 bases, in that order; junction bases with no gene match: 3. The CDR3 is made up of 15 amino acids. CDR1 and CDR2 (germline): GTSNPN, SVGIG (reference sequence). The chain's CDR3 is CAWSANRGTNEKLFF. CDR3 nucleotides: TGTGCCTGGAGTGCCAACAGGGGGACTAATGAAAAACTGTTTTTT.

This chain's CDR3 is CATSDSSRGNTGELFF. The DNA of the CDR3 is TGTGCCACCAGTGATTCCTCCAGGGGGAACACCGGGGAGCTGTTTTTT. The chain is built from TRBV24-1 and TRBJ2-2, with a possible D match to TRBD1 (6 bases). The germline V and J ends were trimmed by 2 bases and 1 base, with 10 bases remaining between them. This CDR3 has 16 amino acids. Germline CDR1 KGHDR, CDR2 SFDVKD.

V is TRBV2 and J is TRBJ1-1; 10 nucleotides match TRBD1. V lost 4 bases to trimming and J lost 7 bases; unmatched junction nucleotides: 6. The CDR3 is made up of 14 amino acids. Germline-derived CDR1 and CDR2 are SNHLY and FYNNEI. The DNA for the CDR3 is TGTGCCAGCAGTGCGACAGGGGGCAGCCTTGAAGCTTTCTTT. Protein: CASSATGGSLEAFF.

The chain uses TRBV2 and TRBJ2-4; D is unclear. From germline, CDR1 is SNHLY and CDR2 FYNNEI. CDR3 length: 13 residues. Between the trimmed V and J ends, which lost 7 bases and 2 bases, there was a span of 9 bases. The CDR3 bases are TGTGCCAGCACAGGAGATTCCAAAAACATTCAGTACTTC. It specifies CASTGDSKNIQYF. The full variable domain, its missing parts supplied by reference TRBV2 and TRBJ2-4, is EPEVTQTPSHQVTQMGQEVILRCVPISNHLYFYWYRQILGQKVEFLVSFYNNEISEKSEIFDDQFSVERPDGSNFTLKIRSTKLEDSAMYFCASTGDSKNIQYFGAGTRLSVL.

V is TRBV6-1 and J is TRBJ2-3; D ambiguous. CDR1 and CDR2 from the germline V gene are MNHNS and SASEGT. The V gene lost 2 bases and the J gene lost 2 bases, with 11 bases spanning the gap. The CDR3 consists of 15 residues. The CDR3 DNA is TGTGCCAGCAGTGAAACCTGGGATTACACAGATACGCAGTATTTT. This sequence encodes CASSETWDYTDTQYF.

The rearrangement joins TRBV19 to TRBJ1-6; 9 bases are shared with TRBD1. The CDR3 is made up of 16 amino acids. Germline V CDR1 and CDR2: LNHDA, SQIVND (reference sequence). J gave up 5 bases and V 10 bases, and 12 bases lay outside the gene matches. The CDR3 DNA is TGTGCCACTAAGAACAGGGGGCAGGGGGATAATTCACCCCTCCACTTT. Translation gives CATKNRGQGDNSPLHF.

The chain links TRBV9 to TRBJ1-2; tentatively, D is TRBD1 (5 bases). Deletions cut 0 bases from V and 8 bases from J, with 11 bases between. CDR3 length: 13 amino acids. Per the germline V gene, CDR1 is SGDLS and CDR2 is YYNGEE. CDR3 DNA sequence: TGTGCCAGCAGCGTAGGCCGCCAGGGAGGCTACACCTTC. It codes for CASSVGRQGGYTF. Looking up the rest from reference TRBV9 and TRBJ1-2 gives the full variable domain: DSGVTQTPKHLITATGQRVTLRCSPRSGDLSVYWYQQSLDQGLQFLIQYYNGEERAKGNILERFSAQQFPDLHSELNLSSLELGDSALYFCASSVGRQGGYTFGSGTRLTVV.

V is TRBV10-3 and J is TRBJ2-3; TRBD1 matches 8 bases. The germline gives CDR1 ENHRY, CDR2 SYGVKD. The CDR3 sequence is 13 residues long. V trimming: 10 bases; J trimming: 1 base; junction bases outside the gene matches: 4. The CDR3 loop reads CATGQGGTDTQYF. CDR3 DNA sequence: TGTGCCACCGGACAGGGAGGCACAGATACGCAGTATTTT.

The CDR3 protein is CASSPSVSGIGTDTQYF. In DNA form, the CDR3 reads TGTGCCAGCAGCCCTTCAGTTAGCGGGATCGGGACAGATACGCAGTATTTT. This chain uses TRBV7-9 with TRBJ2-3; 8 nucleotides align to TRBD2. CDR1 and CDR2 from the germline V gene are SEHNR and FQNEAQ (reference sequence). The junction had 13 bases not matched to a gene; V was cut back by 5 bases and J by 3 bases. CDR3 length equals 17 residues.

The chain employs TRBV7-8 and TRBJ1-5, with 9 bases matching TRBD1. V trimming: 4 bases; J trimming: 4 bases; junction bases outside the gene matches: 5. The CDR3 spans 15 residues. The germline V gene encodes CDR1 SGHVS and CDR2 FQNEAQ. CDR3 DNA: TGTGCCAGCAGCTCGGACAGGGGACGGAATCAGCCCCAGCATTTT. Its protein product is CASSSDRGRNQPQHF.

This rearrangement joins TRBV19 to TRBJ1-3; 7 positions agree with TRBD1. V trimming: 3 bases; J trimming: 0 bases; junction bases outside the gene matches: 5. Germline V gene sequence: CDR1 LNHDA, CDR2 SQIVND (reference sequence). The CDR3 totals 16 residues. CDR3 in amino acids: CASSIGGQYSGNTIYF. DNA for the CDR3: TGTGCCAGTAGTATCGGGGGACAGTACTCTGGAAACACCATATATTTT.

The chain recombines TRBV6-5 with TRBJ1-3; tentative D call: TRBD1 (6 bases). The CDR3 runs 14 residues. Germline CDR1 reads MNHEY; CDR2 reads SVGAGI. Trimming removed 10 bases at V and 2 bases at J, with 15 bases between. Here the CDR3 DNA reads TGTGCCACTTACACAGGGTCCGCTGGAAACACCATATATTTT. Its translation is CATYTGSAGNTIYF.

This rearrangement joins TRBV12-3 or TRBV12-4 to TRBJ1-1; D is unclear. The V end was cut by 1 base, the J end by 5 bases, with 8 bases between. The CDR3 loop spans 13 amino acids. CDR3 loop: CASSLGRQTEAFF. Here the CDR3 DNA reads TGTGCCAGCAGTTTAGGGAGACAAACTGAAGCTTTCTTT.

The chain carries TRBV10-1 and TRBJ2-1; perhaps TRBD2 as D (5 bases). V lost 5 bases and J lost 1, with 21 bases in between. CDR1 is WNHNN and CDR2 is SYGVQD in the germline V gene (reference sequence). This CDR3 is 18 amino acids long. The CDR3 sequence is CASSLIPGVAGSYNEQFF. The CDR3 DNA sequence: TGCGCCAGCAGTTTAATTCCCGGGGTAGCAGGTTCCTACAATGAGCAGTTCTTC.

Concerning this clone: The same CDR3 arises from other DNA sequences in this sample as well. The CDR3 DNA sequence: TGTGCCAGCAGTTCAGGACAGTCCTACGAGCAGTACGTC. As protein: CASSSGQSYEQYV. The rearrangement joins TRBV6-5 to TRBJ2-7; D possibly corresponds to TRBD1 (6 bases). The V gene's germline CDR1 is MNHEY and CDR2 SVGAGI. V lost 4 bases and J lost 1, with 8 bases in between. The CDR3 spans 13 residues.

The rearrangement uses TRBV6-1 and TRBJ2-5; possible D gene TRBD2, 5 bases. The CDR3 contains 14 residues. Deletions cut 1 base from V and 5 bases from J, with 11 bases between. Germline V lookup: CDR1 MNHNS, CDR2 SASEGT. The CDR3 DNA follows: TGTGCCAGCAGTGAAGGCGGGTCGGGGGAGACCCAGTACTTC. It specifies CASSEGGSGETQYF.

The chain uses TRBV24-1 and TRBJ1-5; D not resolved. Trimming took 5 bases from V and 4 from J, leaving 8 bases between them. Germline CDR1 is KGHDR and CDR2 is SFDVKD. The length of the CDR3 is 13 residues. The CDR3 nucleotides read TGTGCCACCAGTGGCAGAGATAATCAGCCCCAGCATTTT. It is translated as CATSGRDNQPQHF.

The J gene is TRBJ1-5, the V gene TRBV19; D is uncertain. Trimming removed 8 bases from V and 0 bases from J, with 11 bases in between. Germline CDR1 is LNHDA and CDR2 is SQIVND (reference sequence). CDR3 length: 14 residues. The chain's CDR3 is CASGEGHSNQPQHF. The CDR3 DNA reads TGTGCCAGTGGGGAGGGCCATAGCAATCAGCCCCAGCATTTT.

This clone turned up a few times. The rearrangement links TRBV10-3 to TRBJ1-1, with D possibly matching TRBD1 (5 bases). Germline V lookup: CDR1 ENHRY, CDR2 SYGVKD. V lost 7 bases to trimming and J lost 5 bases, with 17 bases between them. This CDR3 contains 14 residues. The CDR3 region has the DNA TGTGCCATCAAGGGGTTAGAGGGTGATACTGAAGCTTTCTTT. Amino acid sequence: CAIKGLEGDTEAFF.

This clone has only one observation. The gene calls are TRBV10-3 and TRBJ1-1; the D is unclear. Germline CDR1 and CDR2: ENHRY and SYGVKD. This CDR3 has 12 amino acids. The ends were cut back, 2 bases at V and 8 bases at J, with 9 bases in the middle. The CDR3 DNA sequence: TGTGCCATCAGTGAGATGCATGTCGAAGCTTTCTTT. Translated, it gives CAISEMHVEAFF.